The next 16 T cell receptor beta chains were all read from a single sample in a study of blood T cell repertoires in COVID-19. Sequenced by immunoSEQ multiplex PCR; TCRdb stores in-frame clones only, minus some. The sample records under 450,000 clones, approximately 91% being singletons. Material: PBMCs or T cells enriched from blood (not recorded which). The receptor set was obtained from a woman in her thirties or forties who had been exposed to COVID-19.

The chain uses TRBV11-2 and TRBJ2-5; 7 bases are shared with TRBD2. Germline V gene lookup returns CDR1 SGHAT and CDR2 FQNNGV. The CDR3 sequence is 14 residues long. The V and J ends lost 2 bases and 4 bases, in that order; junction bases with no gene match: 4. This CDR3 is CASSLFGEGETQYF. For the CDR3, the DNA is TGTGCCAGCAGCTTATTTGGGGAGGGAGAGACCCAGTACTTC. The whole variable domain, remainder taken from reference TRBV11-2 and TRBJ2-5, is EAGVAQSPRYKIIEKRQSVAFWCNPISGHATLYWYQQILGQGPKLLIQFQNNGVVDDSQLPKDRFSAERLKGVDSTLKIQPAKLEDSAVYLCASSLFGEGETQYFGPGTRLLVL.

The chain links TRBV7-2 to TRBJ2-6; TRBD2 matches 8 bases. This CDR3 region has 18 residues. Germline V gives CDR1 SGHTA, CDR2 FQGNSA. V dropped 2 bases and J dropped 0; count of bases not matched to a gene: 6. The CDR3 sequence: CASSLRSGVRSGANVLTF. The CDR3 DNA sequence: TGTGCCAGCAGCTTACGTAGCGGGGTACGCTCTGGGGCCAACGTCCTGACTTTC.

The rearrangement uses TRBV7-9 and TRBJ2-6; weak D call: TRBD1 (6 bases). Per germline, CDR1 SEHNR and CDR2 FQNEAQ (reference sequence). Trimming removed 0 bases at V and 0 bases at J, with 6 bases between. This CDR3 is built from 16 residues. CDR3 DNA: TGTGCCAGCAGCTTAGCAGGGGGCTCTGGGGCCAACGTCCTGACTTTC. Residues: CASSLAGGSGANVLTF.

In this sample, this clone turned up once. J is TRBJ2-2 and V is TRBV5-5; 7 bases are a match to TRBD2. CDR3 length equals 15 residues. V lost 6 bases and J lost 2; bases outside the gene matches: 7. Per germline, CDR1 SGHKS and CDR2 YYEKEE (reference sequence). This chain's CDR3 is CASIGGLFNTGELFF. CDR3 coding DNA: TGTGCCAGCATCGGGGGACTATTTAACACCGGGGAGCTGTTTTTT.

DNA of the CDR3: TGTGCCAGTAGAGACAAGCACCAAACCTTGGACAGCGAAGCTTTCTTT. It encodes CASRDKHQTLDSEAFF. This rearrangement joins TRBV19 to TRBJ1-1; the D gene is possibly TRBD1 (6 bases). The V gene lost 6 bases and the J gene lost 8 bases, with 25 bases spanning the gap. There are 16 residues in the CDR3. The germline gives CDR1 LNHDA, CDR2 SQIVND (reference sequence).

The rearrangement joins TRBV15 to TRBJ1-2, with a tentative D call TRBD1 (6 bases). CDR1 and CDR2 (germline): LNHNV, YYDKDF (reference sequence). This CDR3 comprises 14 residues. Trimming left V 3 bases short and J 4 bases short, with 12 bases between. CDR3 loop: CATSSGGGGYGYTF. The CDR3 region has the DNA TGTGCCACCAGCAGTGGGGGCGGGGGCTATGGCTACACCTTC.

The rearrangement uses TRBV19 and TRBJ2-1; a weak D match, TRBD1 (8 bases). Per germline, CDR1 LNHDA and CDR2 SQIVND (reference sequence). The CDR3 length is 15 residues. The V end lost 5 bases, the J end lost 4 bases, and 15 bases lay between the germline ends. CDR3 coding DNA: TGTGCCAGTAGTCGCACAGGGGGGGCTTACAATGAGCAGTTCTTC. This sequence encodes CASSRTGGAYNEQFF.

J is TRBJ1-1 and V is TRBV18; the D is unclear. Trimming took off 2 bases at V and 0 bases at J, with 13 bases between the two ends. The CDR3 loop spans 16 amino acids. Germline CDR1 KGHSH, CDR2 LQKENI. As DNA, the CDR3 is TGTGCCAGCTCACCAAACATCATTTTCATGAACACTGAAGCTTTCTTT. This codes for CASSPNIIFMNTEAFF.

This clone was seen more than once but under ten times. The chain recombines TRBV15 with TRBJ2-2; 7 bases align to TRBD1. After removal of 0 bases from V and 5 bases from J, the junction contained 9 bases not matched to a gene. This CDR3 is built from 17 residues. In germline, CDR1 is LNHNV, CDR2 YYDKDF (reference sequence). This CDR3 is CATSRDSKGARTGELFF. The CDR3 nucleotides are TGTGCCACCAGCAGAGATTCGAAGGGGGCTAGGACCGGGGAGCTGTTTTTT.

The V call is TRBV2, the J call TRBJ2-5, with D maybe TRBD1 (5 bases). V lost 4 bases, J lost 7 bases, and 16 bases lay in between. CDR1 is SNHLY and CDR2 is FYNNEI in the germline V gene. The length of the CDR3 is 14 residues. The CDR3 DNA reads TGTGCCAGCAGTGGACAGACTGAAATCGGGACCCAGTACTTC. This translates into CASSGQTEIGTQYF.

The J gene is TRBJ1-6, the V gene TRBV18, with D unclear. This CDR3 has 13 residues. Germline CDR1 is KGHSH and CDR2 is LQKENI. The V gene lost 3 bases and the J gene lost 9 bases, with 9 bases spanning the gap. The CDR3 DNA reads TGTGCCAGCTCACCCAAGGAGGGTTCACCCCTCCACTTT. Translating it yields CASSPKEGSPLHF.

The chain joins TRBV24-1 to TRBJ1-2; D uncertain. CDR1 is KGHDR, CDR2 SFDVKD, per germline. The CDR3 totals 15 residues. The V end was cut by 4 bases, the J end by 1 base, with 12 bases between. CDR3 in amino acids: CATSDQSTDNYGYTF. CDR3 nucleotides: TGTGCCACCAGTGACCAGAGTACAGATAACTATGGCTACACCTTC.

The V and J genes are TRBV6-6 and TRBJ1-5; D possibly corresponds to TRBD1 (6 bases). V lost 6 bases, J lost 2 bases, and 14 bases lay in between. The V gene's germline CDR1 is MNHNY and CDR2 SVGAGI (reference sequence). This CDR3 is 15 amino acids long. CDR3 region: CASSPGGAGNQPQHF. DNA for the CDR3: TGTGCCAGCAGCCCCGGGGGGGCAGGCAATCAGCCCCAGCATTTT.

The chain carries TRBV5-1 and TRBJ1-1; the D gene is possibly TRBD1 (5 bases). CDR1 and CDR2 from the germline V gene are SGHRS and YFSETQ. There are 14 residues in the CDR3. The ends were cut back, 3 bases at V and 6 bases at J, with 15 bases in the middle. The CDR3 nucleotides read TGCGCCAGCAGCTCTGGGGCAGGGCTCCCTGAAGCTTTCTTT. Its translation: CASSSGAGLPEAFF.

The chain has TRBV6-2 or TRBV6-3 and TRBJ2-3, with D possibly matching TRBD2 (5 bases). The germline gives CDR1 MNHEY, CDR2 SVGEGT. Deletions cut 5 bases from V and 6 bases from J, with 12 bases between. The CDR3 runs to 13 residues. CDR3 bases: TGTGCCAGCAGTACAACGGAGGTGGATACGCAGTATTTT. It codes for CASSTTEVDTQYF.

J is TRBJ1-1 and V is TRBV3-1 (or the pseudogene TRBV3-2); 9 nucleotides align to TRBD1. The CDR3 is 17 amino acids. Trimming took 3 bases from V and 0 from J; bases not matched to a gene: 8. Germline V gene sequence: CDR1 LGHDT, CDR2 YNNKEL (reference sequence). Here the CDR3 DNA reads TGTGCCAGCAGCCAGTTGTGGACAGGGGCGGTGAACACTGAAGCTTTCTTT. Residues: CASSQLWTGAVNTEAFF.